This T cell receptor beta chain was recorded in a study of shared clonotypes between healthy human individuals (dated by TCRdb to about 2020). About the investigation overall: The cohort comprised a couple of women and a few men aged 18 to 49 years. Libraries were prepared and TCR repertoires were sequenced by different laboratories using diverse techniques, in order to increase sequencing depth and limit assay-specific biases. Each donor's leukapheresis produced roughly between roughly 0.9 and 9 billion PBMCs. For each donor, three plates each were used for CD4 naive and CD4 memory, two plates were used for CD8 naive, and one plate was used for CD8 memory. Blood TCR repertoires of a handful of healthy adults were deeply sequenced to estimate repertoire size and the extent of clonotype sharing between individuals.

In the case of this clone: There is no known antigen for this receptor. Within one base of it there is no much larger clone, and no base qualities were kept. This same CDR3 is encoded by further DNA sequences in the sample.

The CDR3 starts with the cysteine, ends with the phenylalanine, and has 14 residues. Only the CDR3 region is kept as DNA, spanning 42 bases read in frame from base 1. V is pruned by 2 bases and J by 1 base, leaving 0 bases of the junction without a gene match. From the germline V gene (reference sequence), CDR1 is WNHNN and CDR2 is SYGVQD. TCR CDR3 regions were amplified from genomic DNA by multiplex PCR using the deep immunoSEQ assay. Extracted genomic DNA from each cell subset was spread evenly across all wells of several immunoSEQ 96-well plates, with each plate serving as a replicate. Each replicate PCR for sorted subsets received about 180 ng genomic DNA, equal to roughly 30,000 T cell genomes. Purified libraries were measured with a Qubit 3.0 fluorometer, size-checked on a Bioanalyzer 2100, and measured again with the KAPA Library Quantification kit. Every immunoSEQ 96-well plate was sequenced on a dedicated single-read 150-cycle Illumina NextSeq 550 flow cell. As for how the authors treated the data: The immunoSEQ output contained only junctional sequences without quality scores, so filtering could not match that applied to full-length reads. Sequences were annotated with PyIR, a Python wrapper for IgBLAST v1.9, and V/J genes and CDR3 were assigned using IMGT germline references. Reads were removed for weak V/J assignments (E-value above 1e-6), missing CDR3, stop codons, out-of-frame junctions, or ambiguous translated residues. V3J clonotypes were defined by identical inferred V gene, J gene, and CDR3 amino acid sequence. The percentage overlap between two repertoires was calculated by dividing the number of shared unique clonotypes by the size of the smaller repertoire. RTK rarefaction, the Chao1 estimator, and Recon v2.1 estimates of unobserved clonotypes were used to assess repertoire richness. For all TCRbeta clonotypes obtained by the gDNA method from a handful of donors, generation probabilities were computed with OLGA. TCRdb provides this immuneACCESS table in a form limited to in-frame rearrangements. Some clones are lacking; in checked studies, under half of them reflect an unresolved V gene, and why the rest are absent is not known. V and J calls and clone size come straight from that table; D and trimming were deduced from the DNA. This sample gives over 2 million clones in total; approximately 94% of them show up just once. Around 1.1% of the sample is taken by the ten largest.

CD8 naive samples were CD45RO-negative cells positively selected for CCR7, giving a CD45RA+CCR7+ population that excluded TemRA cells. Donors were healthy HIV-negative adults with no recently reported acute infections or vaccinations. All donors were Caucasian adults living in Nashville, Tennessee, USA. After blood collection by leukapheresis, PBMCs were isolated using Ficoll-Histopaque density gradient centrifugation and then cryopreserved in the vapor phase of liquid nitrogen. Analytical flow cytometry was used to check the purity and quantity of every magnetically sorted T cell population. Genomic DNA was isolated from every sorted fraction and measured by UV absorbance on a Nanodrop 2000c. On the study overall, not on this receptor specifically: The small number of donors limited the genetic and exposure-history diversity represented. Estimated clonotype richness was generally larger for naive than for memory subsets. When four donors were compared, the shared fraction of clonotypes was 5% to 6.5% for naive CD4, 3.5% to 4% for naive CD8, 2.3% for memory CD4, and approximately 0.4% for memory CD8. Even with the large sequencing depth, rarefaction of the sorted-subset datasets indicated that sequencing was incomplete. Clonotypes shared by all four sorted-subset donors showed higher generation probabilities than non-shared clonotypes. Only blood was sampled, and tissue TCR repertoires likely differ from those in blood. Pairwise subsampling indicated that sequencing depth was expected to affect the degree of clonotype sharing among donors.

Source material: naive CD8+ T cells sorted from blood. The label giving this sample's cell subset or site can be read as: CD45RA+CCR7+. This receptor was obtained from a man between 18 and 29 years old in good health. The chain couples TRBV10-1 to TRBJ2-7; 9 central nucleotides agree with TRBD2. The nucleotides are TGCGCCAGCAGTGAGAGCGGGGGGTCCTACGAGCAGTACTTC. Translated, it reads CASSESGGSYEQYF.